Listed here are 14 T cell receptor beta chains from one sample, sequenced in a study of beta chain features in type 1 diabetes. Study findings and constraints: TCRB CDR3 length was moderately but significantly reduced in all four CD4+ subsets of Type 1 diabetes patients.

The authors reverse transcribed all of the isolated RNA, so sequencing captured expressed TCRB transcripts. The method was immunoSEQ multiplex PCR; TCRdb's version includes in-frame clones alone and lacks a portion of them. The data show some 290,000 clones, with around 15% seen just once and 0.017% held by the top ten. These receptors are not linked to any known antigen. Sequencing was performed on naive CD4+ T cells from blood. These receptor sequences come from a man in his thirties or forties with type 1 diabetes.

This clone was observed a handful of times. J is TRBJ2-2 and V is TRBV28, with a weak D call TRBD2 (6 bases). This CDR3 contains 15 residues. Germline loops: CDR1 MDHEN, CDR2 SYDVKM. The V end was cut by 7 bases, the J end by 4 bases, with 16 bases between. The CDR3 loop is CASTLRGRVTGELFF. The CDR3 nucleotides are TGTGCCAGCACCCTGCGGGGCCGGGTCACCGGGGAGCTGTTTTTT.

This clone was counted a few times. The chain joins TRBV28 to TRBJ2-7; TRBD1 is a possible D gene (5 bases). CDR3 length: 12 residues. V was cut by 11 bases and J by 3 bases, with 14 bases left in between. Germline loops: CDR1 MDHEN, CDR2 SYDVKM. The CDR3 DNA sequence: TGTGCCGCTTGCGGTCAGGGCTACGAGCAGTACTTC. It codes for CAACGQGYEQYF.

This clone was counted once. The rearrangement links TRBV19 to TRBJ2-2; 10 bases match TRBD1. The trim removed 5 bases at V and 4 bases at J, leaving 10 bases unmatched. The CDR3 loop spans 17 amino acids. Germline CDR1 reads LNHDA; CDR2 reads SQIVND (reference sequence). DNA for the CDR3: TGTGCCAGTAGTCATGGGGTTGGGACAGGGGCCACCGGGGAGCTGTTTTTT. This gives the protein CASSHGVGTGATGELFF.

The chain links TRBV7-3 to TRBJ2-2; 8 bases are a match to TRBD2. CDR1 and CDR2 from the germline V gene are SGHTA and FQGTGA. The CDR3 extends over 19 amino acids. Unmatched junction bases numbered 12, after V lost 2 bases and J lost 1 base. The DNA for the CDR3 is TGTGCCAGCAGCTTATACAGCGGGAGAGGTCGGGTGAACACCGGGGAGCTGTTTTTT. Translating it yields CASSLYSGRGRVNTGELFF. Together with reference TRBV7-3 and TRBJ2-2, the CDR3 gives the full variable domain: GAGVSQTPSNKVTEKGKYVELRCDPISGHTALYWYRQSLGQGPEFLIYFQGTGAADDSGLPNDRFFAVRPEGSVSTLKIQRTERGDSAVYLCASSLYSGRGRVNTGELFFGEGSRLTVL.

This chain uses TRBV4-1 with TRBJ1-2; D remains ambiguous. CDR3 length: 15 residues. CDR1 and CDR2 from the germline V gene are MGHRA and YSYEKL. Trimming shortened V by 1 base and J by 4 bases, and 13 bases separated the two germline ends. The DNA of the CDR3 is TGCGCCAGCAGCCAAGGACACGGTTCCCCCTATGGCTACACCTTC. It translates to CASSQGHGSPYGYTF.

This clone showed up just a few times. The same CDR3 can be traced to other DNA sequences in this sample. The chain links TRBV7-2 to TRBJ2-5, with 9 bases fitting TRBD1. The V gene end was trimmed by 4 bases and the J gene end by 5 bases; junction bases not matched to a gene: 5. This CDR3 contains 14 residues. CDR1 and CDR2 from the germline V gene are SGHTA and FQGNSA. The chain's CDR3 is CASSSDRGRETQYF. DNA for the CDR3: TGTGCCAGCAGCTCGGACAGGGGCAGGGAGACCCAGTACTTC.

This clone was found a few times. The CDR3 here is CSVEGGRAPDTQYF. The CDR3 bases are TGCAGCGTTGAAGGGGGGCGGGCACCAGATACGCAGTATTTT. This sequence joins TRBV29-1 and TRBJ2-3, with D perhaps TRBD1 (6 bases). Trimming cost V 1 base and J 4 bases, with 12 bases left between them. The CDR3 length is 14 residues. Per the germline V gene, CDR1 is SQVTM and CDR2 is ANQGSEA.

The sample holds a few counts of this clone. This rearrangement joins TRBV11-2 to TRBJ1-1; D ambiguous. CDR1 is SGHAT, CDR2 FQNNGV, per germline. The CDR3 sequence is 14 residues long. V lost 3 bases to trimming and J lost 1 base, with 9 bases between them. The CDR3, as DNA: TGTGCCAGCAGCTTTTCAGGTGCGAACACTGAAGCTTTCTTT. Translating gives CASSFSGANTEAFF.

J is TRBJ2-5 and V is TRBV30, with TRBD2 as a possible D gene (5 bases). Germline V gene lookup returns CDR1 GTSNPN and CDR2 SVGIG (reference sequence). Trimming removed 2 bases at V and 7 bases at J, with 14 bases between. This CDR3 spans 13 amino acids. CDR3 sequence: CAWSPGYLGTQYF. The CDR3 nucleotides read TGTGCCTGGAGTCCGGGGTATCTCGGGACCCAGTACTTC.

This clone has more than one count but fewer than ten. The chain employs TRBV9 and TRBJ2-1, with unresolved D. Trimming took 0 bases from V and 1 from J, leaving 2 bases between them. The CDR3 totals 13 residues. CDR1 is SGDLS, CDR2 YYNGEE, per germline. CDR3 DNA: TGTGCCAGCAGCGTAGCTTCCTACAATGAGCAGTTCTTC. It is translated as CASSVASYNEQFF.

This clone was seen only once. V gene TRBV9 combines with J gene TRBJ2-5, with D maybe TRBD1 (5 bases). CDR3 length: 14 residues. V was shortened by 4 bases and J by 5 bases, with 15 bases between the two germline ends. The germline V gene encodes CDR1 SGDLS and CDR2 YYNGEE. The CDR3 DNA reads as TGTGCCAGCAGCCTTCAGGGTTCCTGGGAGACCCAGTACTTC. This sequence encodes CASSLQGSWETQYF.

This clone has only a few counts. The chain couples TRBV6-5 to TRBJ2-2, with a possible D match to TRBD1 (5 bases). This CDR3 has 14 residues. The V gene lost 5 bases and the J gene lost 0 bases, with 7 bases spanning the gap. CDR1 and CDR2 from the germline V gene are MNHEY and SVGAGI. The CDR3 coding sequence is TGTGCCAGCAGTCTGGGGCCGAACACCGGGGAGCTGTTTTTT. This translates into CASSLGPNTGELFF.

Here the CDR3 DNA reads TGTGCCAGCAGGGACCTCAGCGGGAGGGAAACCGGGGAGCTGTTTTTT. This sequence encodes CASRDLSGRETGELFF. The chain has TRBV28 and TRBJ2-2; 10 bases line up with TRBD2. CDR1 and CDR2 (germline): MDHEN, SYDVKM. With V trimmed by 6 bases and J by 5 bases, 9 bases remained unmatched. CDR3 length equals 16 residues.

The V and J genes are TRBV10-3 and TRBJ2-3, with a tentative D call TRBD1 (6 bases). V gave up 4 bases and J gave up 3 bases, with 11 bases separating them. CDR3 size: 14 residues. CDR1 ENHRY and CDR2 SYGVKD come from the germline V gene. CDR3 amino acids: CAISVQGLTDTQYF. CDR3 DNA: TGTGCCATCAGTGTTCAGGGGTTAACAGATACGCAGTATTTT.